This T cell receptor (beta chain) was identified during a study of T cell repertoires in cytomegalovirus infection. Study at large: Public TCR beta signature analysis indicated the presence of both CMV infection and matching HLA type.

On this clonotype: Its target is unknown.

CDR3 size: 14 residues. V was pared by 1 base and J by 1 base, with 9 bases between. Germline V gives CDR1 DFQATT, CDR2 SNEGSKA (reference sequence). Study-wide points: In two of eight donors, the top clonotype was HLA-C-restricted CMV-specific. There were carriers of CMV plus the relevant HLA, and cumulative public TCR beta family frequency identified them.

TCRdb passed the reads through MiXCR, listing each CDR3 protein once. This table has over 200,000 distinct CDR3 sequences, roughly 15% appearing once. This chain connects TRBV20-1 to TRBJ2-3; D may be TRBD1 or TRBD2 (5 bases each). Specimen: PBMCs. The receptor's source is a human donor in good health (CMV status not recorded). Some clones in this sample may be carry-over from other donors' samples. The CDR3 region has the DNA TGCAGTGCTAGAGGGGACGTTCGCACAGATACGCAGTATTTT. Protein: CSARGDVRTDTQYF.